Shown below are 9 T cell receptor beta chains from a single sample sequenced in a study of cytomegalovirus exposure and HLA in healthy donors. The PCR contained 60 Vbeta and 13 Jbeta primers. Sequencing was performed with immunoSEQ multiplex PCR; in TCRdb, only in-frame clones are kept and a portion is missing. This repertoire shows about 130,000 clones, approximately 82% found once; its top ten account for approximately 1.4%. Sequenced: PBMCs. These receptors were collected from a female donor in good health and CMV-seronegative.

The CDR3 coding sequence is TGTGCCAGCAGCACCTGGGGGGTTTCTGGGGCCAACGTCCTGACTTTC. It codes for CASSTWGVSGANVLTF. The gene calls are TRBV11-2 and TRBJ2-6; TRBD2 is a possible D gene (6 bases). CDR3 size: 16 residues. From germline, CDR1 is SGHAT and CDR2 FQNNGV. V shed 5 bases and J shed 1 base, with 12 bases lying between them.

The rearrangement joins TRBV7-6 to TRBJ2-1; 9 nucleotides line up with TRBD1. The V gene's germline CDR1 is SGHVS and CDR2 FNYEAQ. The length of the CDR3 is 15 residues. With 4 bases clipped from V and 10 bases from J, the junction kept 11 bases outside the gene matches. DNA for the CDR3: TGTGCCAGCAGCTACCTCCGGGACAGGGTGGGAGAGCAGTTCTTC. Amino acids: CASSYLRDRVGEQFF.

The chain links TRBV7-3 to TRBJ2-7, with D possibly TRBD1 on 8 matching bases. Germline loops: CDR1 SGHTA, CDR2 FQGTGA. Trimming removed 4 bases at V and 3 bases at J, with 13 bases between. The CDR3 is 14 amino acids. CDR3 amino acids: CASSSDREGYEQYF. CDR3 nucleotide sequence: TGTGCCAGCAGCTCGGACAGGGAGGGCTACGAGCAGTACTTC.

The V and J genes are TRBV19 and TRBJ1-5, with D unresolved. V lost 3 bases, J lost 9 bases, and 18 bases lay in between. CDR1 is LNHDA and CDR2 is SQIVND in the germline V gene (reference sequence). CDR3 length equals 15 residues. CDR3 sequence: CASSIDFAYLGPQHF. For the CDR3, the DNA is TGTGCCAGTAGTATTGATTTCGCTTACCTAGGGCCCCAGCATTTT.

CDR3 sequence (DNA): TGCGCCAGCAGCCCGGGACAGGTCTGGGACAATGAGCAGTTCTTC. Translating gives CASSPGQVWDNEQFF. The chain links TRBV5-1 to TRBJ2-1, with 8 positions matching TRBD1. With 4 bases clipped from V and 5 bases from J, the junction kept 8 bases outside the gene matches. The CDR3 length is 15 residues. Germline V gene lookup returns CDR1 SGHRS and CDR2 YFSETQ.

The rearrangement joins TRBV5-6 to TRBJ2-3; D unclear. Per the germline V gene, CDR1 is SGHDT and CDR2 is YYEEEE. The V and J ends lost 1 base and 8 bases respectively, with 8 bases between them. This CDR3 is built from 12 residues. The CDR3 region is CASSLQGATQYF. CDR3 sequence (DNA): TGTGCCAGCAGCTTGCAAGGAGCTACGCAGTATTTT.

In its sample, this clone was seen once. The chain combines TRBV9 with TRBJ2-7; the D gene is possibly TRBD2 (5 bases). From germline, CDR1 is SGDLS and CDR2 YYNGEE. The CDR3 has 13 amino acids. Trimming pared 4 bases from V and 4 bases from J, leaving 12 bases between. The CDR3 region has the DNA TGTGCCAGCAGCCTAGGACGGGAATACGAGCAGTACTTC. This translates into CASSLGREYEQYF.

CDR3 DNA: TGCGCCAGCAGCCGCGGGACAGGGGGCTACGAGCAGTACTTC. This encodes CASSRGTGGYEQYF. The V call is TRBV4-1, the J call TRBJ2-7, with 11 nucleotides matching TRBD1. This CDR3 region has 14 residues. Germline-derived CDR1 and CDR2 are MGHRA and YSYEKL. V shed 4 bases and J 3 bases; nucleotides not matched to a gene: 2.

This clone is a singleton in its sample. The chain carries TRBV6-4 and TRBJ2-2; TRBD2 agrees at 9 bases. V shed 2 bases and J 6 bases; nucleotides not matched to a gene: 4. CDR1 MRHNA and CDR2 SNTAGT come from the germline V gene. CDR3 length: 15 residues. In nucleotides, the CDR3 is TGTGCCAGCAGTGACGGTGCGGGAGGGCCCGGGGAGCTGTTTTTT. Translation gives CASSDGAGGPGELFF.